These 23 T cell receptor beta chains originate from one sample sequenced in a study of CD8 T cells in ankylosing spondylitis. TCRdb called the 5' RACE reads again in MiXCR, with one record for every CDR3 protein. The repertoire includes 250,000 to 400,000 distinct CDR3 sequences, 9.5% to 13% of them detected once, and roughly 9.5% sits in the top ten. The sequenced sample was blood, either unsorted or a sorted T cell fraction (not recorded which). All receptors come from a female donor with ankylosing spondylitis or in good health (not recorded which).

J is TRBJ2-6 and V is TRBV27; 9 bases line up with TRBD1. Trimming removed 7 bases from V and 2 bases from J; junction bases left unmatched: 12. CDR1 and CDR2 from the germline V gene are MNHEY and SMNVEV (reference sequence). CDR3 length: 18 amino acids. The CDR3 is CASKLFGTGHPGANVLTF. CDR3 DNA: TGTGCCAGCAAGTTATTTGGGACAGGGCATCCTGGGGCCAACGTCCTGACTTTC.

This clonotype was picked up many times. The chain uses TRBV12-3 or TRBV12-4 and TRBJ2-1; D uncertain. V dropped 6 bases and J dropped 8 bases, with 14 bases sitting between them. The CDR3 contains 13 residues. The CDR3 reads CASRPGVKDEQFF. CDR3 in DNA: TGTGCCAGCAGACCCGGCGTGAAGGATGAGCAGTTCTTC.

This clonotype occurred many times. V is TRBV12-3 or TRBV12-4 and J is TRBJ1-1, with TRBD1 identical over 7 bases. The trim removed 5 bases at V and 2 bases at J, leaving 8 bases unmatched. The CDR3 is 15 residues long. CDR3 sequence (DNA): TGTGCCAGCAGTGTACAGGGGACTTCCAACACTGAAGCTTTCTTT. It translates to CASSVQGTSNTEAFF.

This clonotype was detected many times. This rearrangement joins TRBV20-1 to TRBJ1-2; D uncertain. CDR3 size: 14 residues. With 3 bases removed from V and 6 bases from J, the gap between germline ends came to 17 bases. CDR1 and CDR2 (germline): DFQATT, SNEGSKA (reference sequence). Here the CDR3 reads CSARMKGKGDGYTF. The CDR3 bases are TGCAGTGCTAGGATGAAGGGAAAAGGTGATGGCTACACCTTC.

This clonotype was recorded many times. CDR3 nucleotides: TGTGCCAGCAGCCCAGGGACCTCCGAGCAGTACTTC. This sequence encodes CASSPGTSEQYF. The rearrangement uses TRBV3-1 and TRBJ2-7; D might be TRBD1 or TRBD2, each matching 5 bases. Deletions cut 4 bases from V and 6 bases from J, with 10 bases between. CDR3 length: 12 residues. Germline CDR1 LGHDT, CDR2 YNNKEL (reference sequence).

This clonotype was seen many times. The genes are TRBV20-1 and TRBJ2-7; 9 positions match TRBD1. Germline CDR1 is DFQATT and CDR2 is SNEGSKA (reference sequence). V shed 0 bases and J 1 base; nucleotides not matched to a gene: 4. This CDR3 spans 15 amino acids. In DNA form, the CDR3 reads TGCAGTGCTAGAGAACCGACAGGGGGGTCCTACGAGCAGTACTTC. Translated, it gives CSAREPTGGSYEQYF.

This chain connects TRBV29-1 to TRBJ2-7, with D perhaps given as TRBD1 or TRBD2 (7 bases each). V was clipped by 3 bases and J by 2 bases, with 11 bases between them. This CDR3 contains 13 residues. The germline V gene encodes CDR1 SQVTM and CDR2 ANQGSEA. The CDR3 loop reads CSVDRGGTYEQYF. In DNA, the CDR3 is TGCAGCGTTGACAGGGGGGGTACCTACGAGCAGTACTTC.

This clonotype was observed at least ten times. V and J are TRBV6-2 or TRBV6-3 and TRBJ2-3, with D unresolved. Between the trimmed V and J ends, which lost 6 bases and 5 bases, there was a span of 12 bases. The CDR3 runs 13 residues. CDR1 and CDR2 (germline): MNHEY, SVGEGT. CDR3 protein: CASRQLPGDTQYF. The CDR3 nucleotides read TGTGCCAGCAGGCAACTTCCGGGAGATACGCAGTATTTT.

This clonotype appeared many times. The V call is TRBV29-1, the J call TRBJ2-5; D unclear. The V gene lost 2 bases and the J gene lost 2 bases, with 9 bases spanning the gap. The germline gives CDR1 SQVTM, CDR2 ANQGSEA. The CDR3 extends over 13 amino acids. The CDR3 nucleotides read TGCAGCGTTGAATTGCCAGTACAAGAGACCCAGTACTTC. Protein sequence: CSVELPVQETQYF.

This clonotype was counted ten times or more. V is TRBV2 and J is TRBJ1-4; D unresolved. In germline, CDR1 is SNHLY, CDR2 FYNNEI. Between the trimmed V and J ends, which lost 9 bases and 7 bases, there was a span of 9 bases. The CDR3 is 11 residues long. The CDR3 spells CASRILEKLFF. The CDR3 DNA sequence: TGTGCCAGTCGGATCCTTGAAAAACTGTTTTTT.

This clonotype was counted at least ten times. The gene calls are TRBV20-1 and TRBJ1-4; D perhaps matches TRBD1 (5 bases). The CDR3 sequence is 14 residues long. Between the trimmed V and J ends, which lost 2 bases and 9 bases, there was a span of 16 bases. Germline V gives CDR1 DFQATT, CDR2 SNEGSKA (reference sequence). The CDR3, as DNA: TGCAGTGCTAGATATGCAGGGCCTACGCAAAAACTGTTTTTT. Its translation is CSARYAGPTQKLFF.

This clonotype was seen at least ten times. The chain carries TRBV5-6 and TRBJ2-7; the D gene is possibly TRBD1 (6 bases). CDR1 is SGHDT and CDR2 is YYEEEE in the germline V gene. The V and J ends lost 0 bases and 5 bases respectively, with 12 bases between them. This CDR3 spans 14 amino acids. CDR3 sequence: CASSLDRAKDEQYF. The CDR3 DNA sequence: TGTGCCAGCAGCTTGGACAGGGCTAAAGACGAGCAGTACTTC.

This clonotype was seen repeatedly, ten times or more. CDR3 coding DNA: TGCGCCAGCAGCTTGCAACAGAGCACAGATACGCAGTATTTT. Its translation is CASSLQQSTDTQYF. The genes are TRBV5-1 and TRBJ2-3; the D is unclear. V lost 1 base to trimming and J lost 0 bases, with 6 bases between them. The CDR3 loop spans 14 amino acids. Germline V gives CDR1 SGHRS, CDR2 YFSETQ.

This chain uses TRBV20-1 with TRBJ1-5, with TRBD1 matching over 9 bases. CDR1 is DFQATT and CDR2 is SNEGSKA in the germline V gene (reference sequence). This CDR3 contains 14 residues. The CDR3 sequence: CSGQGPGGNQPQHF. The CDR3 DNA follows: TGCAGCGGACAGGGGCCTGGGGGCAATCAGCCCCAGCATTTT.

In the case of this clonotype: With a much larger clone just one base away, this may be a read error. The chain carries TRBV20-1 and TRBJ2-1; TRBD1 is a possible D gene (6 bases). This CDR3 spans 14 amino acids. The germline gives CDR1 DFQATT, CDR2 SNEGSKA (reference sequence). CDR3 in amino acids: CSALGQYSYNEQSF. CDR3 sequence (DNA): TGCAGTGCTTTAGGACAGTACTCCTACAATGAGCAGTCCTTC.

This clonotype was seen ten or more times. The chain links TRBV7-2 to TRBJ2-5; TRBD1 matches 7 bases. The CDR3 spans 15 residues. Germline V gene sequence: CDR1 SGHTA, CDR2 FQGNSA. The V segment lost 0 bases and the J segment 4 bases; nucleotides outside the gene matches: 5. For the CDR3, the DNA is TGTGCCAGCAGCTTAGCCAGGGGGATCGGAGAGACCCAGTACTTC. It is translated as CASSLARGIGETQYF.

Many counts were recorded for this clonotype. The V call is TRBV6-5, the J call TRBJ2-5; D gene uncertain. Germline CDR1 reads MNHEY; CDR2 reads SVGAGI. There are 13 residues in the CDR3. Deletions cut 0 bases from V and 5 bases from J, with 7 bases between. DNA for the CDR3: TGTGCCAGCAGTTACTCTTCGAGGGAGACCCAGTACTTC. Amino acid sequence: CASSYSSRETQYF.

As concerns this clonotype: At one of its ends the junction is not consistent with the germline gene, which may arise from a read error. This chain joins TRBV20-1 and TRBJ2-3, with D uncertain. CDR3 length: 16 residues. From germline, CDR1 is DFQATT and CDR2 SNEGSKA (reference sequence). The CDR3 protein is CCAPNPLTPLRDTQYF. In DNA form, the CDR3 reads TGCTGTGCTCCGAACCCCCTCACTCCTTTAAGAGATACGCAGTATTTT.

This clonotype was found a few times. CDR3 coding DNA: TGCGCCAGCAGCTTGAGTTCCGGGGGTCCCATCTCCTACGAGCAGTACTTC. It is translated as CASSLSSGGPISYEQYF. The chain couples TRBV5-1 to TRBJ2-7, with D perhaps TRBD2 (6 bases). CDR1 and CDR2 (germline): SGHRS, YFSETQ. V was pared by 1 base and J by 0 bases, with 17 bases between. There are 17 residues in the CDR3.

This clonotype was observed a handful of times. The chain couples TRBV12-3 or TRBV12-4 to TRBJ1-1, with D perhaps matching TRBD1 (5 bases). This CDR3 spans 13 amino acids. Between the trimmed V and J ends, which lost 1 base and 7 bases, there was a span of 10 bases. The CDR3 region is CASSLEGPIEAFF. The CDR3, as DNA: TGTGCCAGCAGTTTAGAGGGGCCCATTGAAGCTTTCTTT.

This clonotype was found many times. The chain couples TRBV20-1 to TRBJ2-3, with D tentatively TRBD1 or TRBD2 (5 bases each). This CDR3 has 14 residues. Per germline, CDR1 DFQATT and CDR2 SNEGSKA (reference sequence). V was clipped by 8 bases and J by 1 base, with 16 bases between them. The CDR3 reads CSTSGVGGTDTQYF. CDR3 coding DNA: TGCAGTACTTCCGGGGTGGGGGGCACAGATACGCAGTATTTT.

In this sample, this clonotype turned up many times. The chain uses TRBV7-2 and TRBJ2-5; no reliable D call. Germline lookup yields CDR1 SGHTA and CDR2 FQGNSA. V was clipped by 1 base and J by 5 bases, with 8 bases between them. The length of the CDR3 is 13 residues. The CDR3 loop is CASSLGFVETQYF. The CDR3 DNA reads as TGTGCCAGCAGCTTAGGGTTTGTGGAGACCCAGTACTTC.

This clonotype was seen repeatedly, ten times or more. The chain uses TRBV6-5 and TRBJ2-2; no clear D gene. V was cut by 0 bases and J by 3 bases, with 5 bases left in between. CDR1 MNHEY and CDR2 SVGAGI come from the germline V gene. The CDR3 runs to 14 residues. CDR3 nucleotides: TGTGCCAGCAGTTACTCGACGGACACCGGGGAGCTGTTTTTT. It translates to CASSYSTDTGELFF.